This record covers a single T cell receptor beta chain. CDR3 length equals 17 residues. V dropped 5 bases and J dropped 4; count of bases not matched to a gene: 12. Looked up from germline, CDR1 is SEHNR and CDR2 is FQNEAQ (reference sequence). This sample stems from a study of blood T cell repertoires in COVID-19. Produced via immunoSEQ multiplex PCR; TCRdb's table is partial and in-frame only. The table shows some 250,000 clones, with around 90% occurring only once. This chain links TRBV7-9 with TRBJ1-4, with 8 bases matching TRBD1. Sequencing was done on a sample of peripheral blood. This TCR came from a human donor in a cohort sampled during active COVID-19. Here the CDR3 DNA reads TGTGCCAGCAGCCTACTTTCAGGGGGCTTGGGTAATGAAAAACTGTTTTTT. It is translated as CASSLLSGGLGNEKLFF.